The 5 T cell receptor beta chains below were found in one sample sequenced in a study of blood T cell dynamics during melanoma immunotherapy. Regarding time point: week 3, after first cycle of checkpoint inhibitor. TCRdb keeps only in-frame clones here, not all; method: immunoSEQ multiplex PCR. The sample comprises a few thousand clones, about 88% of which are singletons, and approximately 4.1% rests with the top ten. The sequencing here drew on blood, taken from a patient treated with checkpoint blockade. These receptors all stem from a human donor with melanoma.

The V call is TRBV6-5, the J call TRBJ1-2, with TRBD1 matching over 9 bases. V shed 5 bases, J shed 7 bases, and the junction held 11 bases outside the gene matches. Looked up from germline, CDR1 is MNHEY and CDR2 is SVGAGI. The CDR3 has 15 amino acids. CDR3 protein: CASSQSGTGMGGYTF. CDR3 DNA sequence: TGTGCCAGCAGTCAATCCGGGACAGGGATGGGTGGCTACACCTTC.

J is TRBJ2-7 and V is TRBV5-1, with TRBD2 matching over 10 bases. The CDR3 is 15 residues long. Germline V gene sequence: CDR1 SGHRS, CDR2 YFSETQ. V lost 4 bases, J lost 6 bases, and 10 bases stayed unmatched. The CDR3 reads CASSPGLAGDVEQYF. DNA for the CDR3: TGCGCCAGCAGCCCCGGCCTAGCGGGAGACGTCGAGCAGTACTTC. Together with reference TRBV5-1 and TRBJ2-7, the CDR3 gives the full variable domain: KAGVTQTPRYLIKTRGQQVTLSCSPISGHRSVSWYQQTPGQGLQFLFEYFSETQRNKGNFPGRFSGRQFSNSRSEMNVSTLELGDSALYLCASSPGLAGDVEQYFGPGTRLTVT.

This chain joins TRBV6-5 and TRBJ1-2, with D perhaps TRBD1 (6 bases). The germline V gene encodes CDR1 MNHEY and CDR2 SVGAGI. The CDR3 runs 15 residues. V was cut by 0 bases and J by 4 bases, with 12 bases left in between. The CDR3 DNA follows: TGTGCCAGCAGTTACTCGGGGGGCAGTACCTATGGCTACACCTTC. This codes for CASSYSGGSTYGYTF.

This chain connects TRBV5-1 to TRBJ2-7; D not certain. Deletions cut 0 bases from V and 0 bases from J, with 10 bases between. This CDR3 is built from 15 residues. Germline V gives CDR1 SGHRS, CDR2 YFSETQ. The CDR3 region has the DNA TGCGCCAGCAGCTTGGGCGGAACCGACTCCTACGAGCAGTACTTC. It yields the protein CASSLGGTDSYEQYF. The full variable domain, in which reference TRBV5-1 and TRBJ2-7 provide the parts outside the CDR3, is KAGVTQTPRYLIKTRGQQVTLSCSPISGHRSVSWYQQTPGQGLQFLFEYFSETQRNKGNFPGRFSGRQFSNSRSEMNVSTLELGDSALYLCASSLGGTDSYEQYFGPGTRLTVT.

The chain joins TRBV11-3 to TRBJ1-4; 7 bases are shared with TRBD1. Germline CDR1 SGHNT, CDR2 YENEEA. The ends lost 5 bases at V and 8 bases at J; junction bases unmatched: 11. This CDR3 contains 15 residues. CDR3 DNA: TGTGCCAGCAGCCTCGAGAGGGGGCAACAAGAAAAACTGTTTTTT. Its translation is CASSLERGQQEKLFF.